The entry below gives a single TCR beta chain sequence along with its context. What it recognizes is unknown. 5'RACE, which relied on constant-segment primers, yielded TCR alpha and TCR beta cDNA libraries carrying sample barcodes and UMIs. One entry per CDR3 protein, called by TCRdb with MiXCR from the 5' RACE reads. In the table there are around 150,000 distinct CDR3 sequences, roughly 31% of which are singletons. The data stem from a study of T-cell memory formation after mild COVID-19. Study as a whole: Largely donor-specific TCR clusters were found.

This CDR3 contains 12 residues. Deletions cut 2 bases from V and 8 bases from J, with 6 bases between. Germline V CDR1 and CDR2: MNHNY, SVGAGI (reference sequence). General observations from the study: In pre-infection memory, a portion of responding clones appeared, which suggested that cross-reactive memory joined. Researchers report contracting CD4+ clones mostly in CM and EM, with CD8+ clones in EMRA.

The sequenced material came from PBMCs or a T cell subset sorted from them (not recorded which). The receptor comes from an adult woman who had mild COVID-19 (a few samples of this study predate the infection). Cell type and time point are not known. The V gene is TRBV6-6, the J gene TRBJ2-2; D unclear. The CDR3 region has the DNA TGTGCCAGCAGTTACCCGGAAGGGGAGCTGTTTTTT. Its translation is CASSYPEGELFF.